This entry lists 27 T cell receptor beta chains sequenced from one sample in a study of cytomegalovirus exposure and HLA in healthy donors. The primer mix had 60 Vbeta and 13 Jbeta primers. Sequencing used immunoSEQ multiplex PCR; TCRdb keeps in-frame clones, though not all of them. This sample has about 140,000 clones, with around three quarters found just once. Sequencing was performed on PBMCs. The receptor source for this set is a man aged 40-55 years in good health and CMV-seropositive.

The chain uses TRBV2 and TRBJ1-2, with D maybe TRBD1 (5 bases). Per the germline V gene, CDR1 is SNHLY and CDR2 is FYNNEI. Trimming removed 7 bases from V and 5 bases from J, with 17 bases in between. The CDR3 is made up of 14 amino acids. The CDR3 nucleotides read TGTGCCAGCACGGGGGGGGTGGGGTTTTATGGCTACACCTTC. Translating gives CASTGGVGFYGYTF.

J is TRBJ1-5 and V is TRBV6-6, with 9 bases fitting TRBD1. V trimming: 6 bases; J trimming: 2 bases; junction bases outside the gene matches: 5. In germline, CDR1 is MNHNY, CDR2 SVGAGI (reference sequence). The CDR3 consists of 15 residues. The CDR3 DNA reads as TGTGCCAGCAGCGGACAGGGGTTTGGCAATCAGCCCCAGCATTTT. This sequence encodes CASSGQGFGNQPQHF.

This clone has a handful of counts. J is TRBJ1-3 and V is TRBV6-1; no definite D call. The length of the CDR3 is 14 residues. Germline-derived CDR1 and CDR2 are MNHNS and SASEGT. The ends were cut back, 2 bases at V and 0 bases at J, with 5 bases in the middle. For the CDR3, the DNA is TGTGCCAGCAGTGAACTCTTCTCTGGAAACACCATATATTTT. Amino acids: CASSELFSGNTIYF.

The genes are TRBV30 and TRBJ1-2; 8 bases match TRBD1. The V and J ends lost 6 bases and 13 bases, in that order; junction bases with no gene match: 22. The CDR3 has 15 residues. Germline loops: CDR1 GTSNPN, CDR2 SVGIG (reference sequence). CDR3 DNA sequence: TGTGCCTGCTACTTCCCGGGACAGGTGAGGTGTGTATGCACCTTC. Residues: CACYFPGQVRCVCTF. The entire variable domain, with the rest obtained from reference TRBV30 and TRBJ1-2, is as follows: SQTIHQWPATLVQPVGSPLSLECTVEGTSNPNLYWYRQAAGRGLQLLFYSVGIGQISSEVPQNLSASRPQDRQFILSSKKLLLSDSGFYLCACYFPGQVRCVCTFGSGTRLTVV.

The chain employs TRBV19 and TRBJ2-1; 13 nucleotides align to TRBD2. The CDR3 loop spans 15 amino acids. The germline CDR1 and CDR2 sequences are LNHDA and SQIVND (reference sequence). V gave up 6 bases and J gave up 8 bases; unmatched junction bases: 7. CDR3 loop: CASRTSGGNTDEQFF. The CDR3 DNA is TGTGCCAGTAGGACTAGCGGGGGGAATACCGATGAGCAGTTCTTC.

J is TRBJ2-7 and V is TRBV4-3; 8 nucleotides align to TRBD1. J lost 5 bases, V lost 0 bases, and 6 bases had no gene match. Germline V CDR1 and CDR2: LGHNA, YSLEER. This CDR3 is built from 15 residues. The CDR3: CASSQETTGVDEQYF. DNA of the CDR3: TGCGCCAGCAGCCAAGAAACGACAGGGGTGGACGAGCAGTACTTC.

This sequence joins TRBV19 and TRBJ2-3; D not certain. Germline values: CDR1 LNHDA, CDR2 SQIVND (reference sequence). The CDR3 is 13 residues long. Trimming cost V 4 bases and J 4 bases, with 9 bases left between them. The CDR3: CASSRALADTQYF. CDR3 DNA: TGTGCCAGTAGTAGAGCCTTAGCAGATACGCAGTATTTT.

The chain recombines TRBV28 with TRBJ2-2; D not resolved. The CDR3 consists of 15 residues. The V end lost 6 bases, the J end lost 1 base, and 12 bases lay between the germline ends. The germline V gene encodes CDR1 MDHEN and CDR2 SYDVKM. The CDR3 nucleotides read TGTGCCAGCAGAAAACTGAACAGGAACACCGGGGAGCTGTTTTTT. Translating gives CASRKLNRNTGELFF.

This chain joins TRBV10-3 and TRBJ2-5, with D unresolved. Trimming removed 2 bases from V and 4 bases from J, with 14 bases in between. From germline, CDR1 is ENHRY and CDR2 SYGVKD. CDR3 length: 15 amino acids. CDR3 bases: TGTGCCATCAGTGAGGCCTTCTCCCCGGTAGAGACCCAGTACTTC. Its protein product is CAISEAFSPVETQYF.

This rearrangement joins TRBV7-2 to TRBJ2-1; 8 nucleotides agree with TRBD2. CDR1 and CDR2 from the germline V gene are SGHTA and FQGNSA. The CDR3 has 17 residues. Trimming took 1 base from V and 0 from J; bases not matched to a gene: 5. The CDR3 sequence: CASSLDGAGGSYNEQFF. In DNA, the CDR3 is TGTGCCAGCAGCTTAGATGGGGCGGGGGGCTCCTACAATGAGCAGTTCTTC. The full variable domain, with the rest looked up from reference TRBV7-2 and TRBJ2-1, is GAGVSQSPSNKVTEKGKDVELRCDPISGHTALYWYRQSLGQGLEFLIYFQGNSAPDKSGLPSDRFSAERTGGSVSTLTIQRTQQEDSAVYLCASSLDGAGGSYNEQFFGPGTRLTVL.

The chain couples TRBV4-1 to TRBJ2-2; 8 bases fit TRBD1. CDR1 is MGHRA and CDR2 is YSYEKL in the germline V gene. This CDR3 region has 17 residues. V trimming: 4 bases; J trimming: 3 bases; junction bases outside the gene matches: 10. DNA of the CDR3: TGCGCCAGCAGCCCCAAAGACAGGGGATACGACACCGGGGAGCTGTTTTTT. It encodes CASSPKDRGYDTGELFF.

This clone was recorded only once. The chain employs TRBV6-5 and TRBJ2-1; D might be TRBD1 (6 bases). The length of the CDR3 is 14 residues. V shed 2 bases and J shed 7 bases, with 12 bases lying between them. Germline CDR1 MNHEY, CDR2 SVGAGI. The CDR3 DNA is TGTGCCAGCAGTTACGAACAGGGAAATAATGAGCAGTTCTTC. Amino acid sequence: CASSYEQGNNEQFF.

This clone was picked up a small number of times. The rearrangement links TRBV7-8 to TRBJ2-3; 13 nucleotides align to TRBD2. CDR3 length: 16 amino acids. V shed 6 bases and J 3 bases; nucleotides not matched to a gene: 6. Germline assignment: CDR1 SGHVS and CDR2 FQNEAQ. DNA of the CDR3: TGTGCCAGCAGGAGATGGACTAGCGGGAGAACAGATACGCAGTATTTT. This codes for CASRRWTSGRTDTQYF.

The chain uses TRBV2 and TRBJ2-7; 10 positions agree with TRBD2. The CDR3 length is 17 residues. Per germline, CDR1 SNHLY and CDR2 FYNNEI. With 0 bases clipped from V and 1 base from J, the junction kept 6 bases outside the gene matches. The CDR3 sequence is CASSEALPAGGSYEQYF. CDR3 DNA sequence: TGTGCCAGCAGTGAAGCGCTTCCAGCGGGGGGGTCCTACGAGCAGTACTTC.

The J gene is TRBJ1-5, the V gene TRBV5-1; D not certain. Germline CDR1 is SGHRS and CDR2 is YFSETQ. V was pared by 3 bases and J by 7 bases, with 11 bases between. The CDR3 extends over 13 amino acids. The CDR3 loop is CASSSGSGQPQHF. CDR3 nucleotides: TGCGCCAGCAGCTCCGGGTCTGGGCAGCCCCAGCATTTT.

The genes are TRBV27 and TRBJ2-1; TRBD1 agrees at 10 bases. Germline V gives CDR1 MNHEY, CDR2 SMNVEV (reference sequence). The CDR3 runs 15 residues. Trimming at V came to 5 bases and at J to 5 bases, leaving 6 bases not matched to a gene. The chain's CDR3 is CASSHSGTGDNEQFF. The CDR3 coding sequence is TGTGCCAGCAGTCACTCCGGGACAGGGGACAATGAGCAGTTCTTC.

This clone was counted a few times. This chain joins TRBV4-1 and TRBJ1-2, with TRBD1 identical over 7 bases. Germline lookup yields CDR1 MGHRA and CDR2 YSYEKL. The CDR3 covers 14 residues. The J segment lost 3 bases and the V segment lost 4 bases, leaving 5 bases of the junction unmatched. CDR3 protein: CASSLRDRDYGYTF. The CDR3 DNA reads as TGCGCCAGCAGCCTCCGGGACAGAGACTATGGCTACACCTTC.

This clone was observed once. This likely comes from a read error, as the CDR3 has no conserved phenylalanine or tryptophan at its end. The V gene is TRBV5-4, the J gene TRBJ1-1; D perhaps matches TRBD1 (5 bases). The CDR3 consists of 13 residues. The V end lost 4 bases, the J end lost 7 bases, and 14 bases lay between the germline ends. The germline gives CDR1 SGHNT, CDR2 YYREEE (reference sequence). The CDR3 region is CASSPGLPIEAFL. The CDR3 bases are TGTGCCAGCAGCCCGGGACTCCCTATTGAAGCTTTCCTT.

This clone has a handful of counts. J is TRBJ2-7 and V is TRBV6-1, with a weak D call TRBD2 (6 bases). The CDR3 length is 16 residues. Germline CDR1 reads MNHNS; CDR2 reads SASEGT. V was clipped by 2 bases and J by 5 bases, with 19 bases between them. CDR3 region: CASSELATRGMDEQYF. Written as DNA, the CDR3 is TGTGCCAGCAGTGAATTGGCTACCCGGGGGATGGACGAGCAGTACTTC.

The table lists this clone with a count of one. The chain joins TRBV25-1 to TRBJ2-2; TRBD1 is a possible D gene (7 bases). Between the trimmed V and J ends, which lost 10 bases and 2 bases, there was a span of 14 bases. This CDR3 region has 14 residues. Germline CDR1 reads MGHDK; CDR2 reads SYGVNS. The CDR3 nucleotides are TGTGCCACCAGGAGGGACAGTAACACCGGGGAGCTGTTTTTT. This encodes CATRRDSNTGELFF.

This clone was recorded once. V is TRBV15 and J is TRBJ2-3; D unclear. The V gene's germline CDR1 is LNHNV and CDR2 YYDKDF (reference sequence). CDR3 size: 13 residues. V was trimmed by 1 base and J by 5 bases, leaving 7 bases between them. The CDR3 DNA follows: TGTGCCACCAGCAGAGGTGGCCTAGATACGCAGTATTTT. Its translation: CATSRGGLDTQYF.

The J gene is TRBJ2-7, the V gene TRBV6-5, with a tentative D call TRBD1 (6 bases). Trimming removed 5 bases at V and 2 bases at J, with 7 bases between. The CDR3 extends over 12 amino acids. Looked up from germline, CDR1 is MNHEY and CDR2 is SVGAGI. CDR3 sequence: CASSRTAYEQYF. The CDR3 bases are TGTGCCAGCAGTCGGACAGCCTACGAGCAGTACTTC.

This chain uses TRBV11-3 with TRBJ1-1, with D unclear. The CDR3 loop spans 15 amino acids. The V gene lost 5 bases and the J gene lost 1 base, with 14 bases spanning the gap. CDR1 and CDR2 (germline): SGHNT, YENEEA. The CDR3: CASSLPQDRNTEAFF. In nucleotides, the CDR3 is TGTGCCAGCAGCCTTCCCCAGGATCGGAACACTGAAGCTTTCTTT.

The chain employs TRBV28 and TRBJ2-5; 7 nucleotides match TRBD1. The CDR3 runs to 15 residues. Germline CDR1 and CDR2: MDHEN and SYDVKM. With 2 bases clipped from V and 2 bases from J, the junction kept 5 bases outside the gene matches. The CDR3 nucleotides are TGTGCCAGCAGTTTACAGTCAGGGGGACAAGAGACCCAGTACTTC. As protein: CASSLQSGGQETQYF.

In this sample, this clone turned up a few times. This chain joins TRBV11-3 and TRBJ1-1; TRBD1 is a possible D gene (5 bases). The CDR3 is made up of 15 amino acids. Germline CDR1 SGHNT, CDR2 YENEEA. The ends were cut back, 5 bases at V and 8 bases at J, with 21 bases in the middle. CDR3 sequence reads: CASSPYQGGYTEAFF. DNA for the CDR3: TGTGCCAGCAGCCCGTATCAGGGAGGTTATACCGAAGCTTTCTTT.

The chain couples TRBV28 to TRBJ2-5, with a weak D call TRBD2 (6 bases). V was trimmed by 3 bases and J by 10 bases, leaving 15 bases between them. Per germline, CDR1 MDHEN and CDR2 SYDVKM. The CDR3 runs 13 residues. The CDR3 is CASSLAGFDDQYF. The CDR3 DNA reads as TGTGCCAGCAGTTTGGCGGGGTTTGATGACCAGTACTTC.

This rearrangement joins TRBV2 to TRBJ2-1; 7 positions agree with TRBD1. Germline V gene sequence: CDR1 SNHLY, CDR2 FYNNEI. The V and J ends lost 10 bases and 9 bases, in that order; junction bases with no gene match: 12. The CDR3 covers 13 residues. This CDR3 reads CAKRQGAPFEQFF. In DNA form, the CDR3 reads TGTGCCAAGCGACAGGGCGCCCCATTTGAGCAGTTCTTC.